The entry below describes one TCR beta chain. Its target is not known. This CDR3 is built from 13 residues. Trimming stripped 5 bases from V and 4 bases from J, with 11 bases between. Germline CDR1 is SGHVS and CDR2 is FQNEAQ. This sample was included in a study of T cell responses to AZD1222 COVID-19 vaccine. Findings of the study overall: At baseline, just a handful of AZD1222 recipients tested seropositive. There were mostly white British donors and more females than males, and clonal diversity was possibly underestimated. Vaccination with two AZD1222 doses was followed by a rise in Spike-specific TCR breadth and depth. Along spike, vaccine-associated CD4 TCRs were found throughout, with dominance at 160-218 and 743-854.

Produced via immunoSEQ multiplex PCR; TCRdb's table is partial and in-frame only. The data show fewer than 65,000 clones, with roughly 88% seen just once and approximately 20% held by the top ten. The source of this sequence is an adult in good health. Sequenced here: peripheral blood, sampled on day 0 of AZD1222 vaccination. The chain has TRBV7-8 and TRBJ1-2; D gene ambiguous. CDR3 DNA sequence: TGTGCCAGCAGCACTGCAGTTATCTATGGCTACACCTTC. Protein: CASSTAVIYGYTF.